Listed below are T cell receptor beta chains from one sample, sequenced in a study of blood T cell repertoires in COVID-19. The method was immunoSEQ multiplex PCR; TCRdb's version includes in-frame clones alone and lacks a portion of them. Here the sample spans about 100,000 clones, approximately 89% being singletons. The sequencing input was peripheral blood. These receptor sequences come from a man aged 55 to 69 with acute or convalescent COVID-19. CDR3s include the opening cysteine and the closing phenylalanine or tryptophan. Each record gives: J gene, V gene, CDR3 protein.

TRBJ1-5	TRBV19	CASSQGSQPQHF
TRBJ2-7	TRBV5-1	CASSLSGTGRVGEQYF
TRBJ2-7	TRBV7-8	CASSLRSGINSYEQYF
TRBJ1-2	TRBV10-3	CAISDPTGTNYGYTF
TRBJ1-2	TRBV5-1	CASSLRGGPGYGYTF
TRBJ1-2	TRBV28	CASSTIQTNYGYTF
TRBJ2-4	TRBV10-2	CASRGGSGGAKNIQYF
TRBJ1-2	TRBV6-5	CASSPGTGGNYGYTF
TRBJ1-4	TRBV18	CASSPGTGGEKLFF
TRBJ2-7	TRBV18	CASSPLAGGGYEQYF
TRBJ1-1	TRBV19	CAIGTGNTEAFF
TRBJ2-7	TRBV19	CASSLDSPGYEQYF
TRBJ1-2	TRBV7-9	CASTPDVRGYGYTF
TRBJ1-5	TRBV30	CAWSQGAREPQHF
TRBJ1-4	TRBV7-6	CASSPSQGNPTNEKLFF
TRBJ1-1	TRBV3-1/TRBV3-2	CASRTGSTEAFF
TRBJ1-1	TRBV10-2	CASSRNRGDTEAFF
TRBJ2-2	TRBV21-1	CASSKGTSGRPGERTGELFF
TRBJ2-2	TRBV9	CASSTRGTGELFF
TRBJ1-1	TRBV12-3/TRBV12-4	CASSLARRTGAFF
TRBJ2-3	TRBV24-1	CATSDLTSGSTDTQYF
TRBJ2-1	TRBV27	CATRKGGINNEQFF
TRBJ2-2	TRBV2	CASSNAGRRDTGELFF
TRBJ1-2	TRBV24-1	CATSSGQGIHGYTF
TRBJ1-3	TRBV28	CASSYKTRGWGNTIYF
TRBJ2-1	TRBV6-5	CASSPRTSGNNEQFF
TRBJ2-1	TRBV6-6	CASSFPYEQFF
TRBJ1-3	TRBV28	CASSLVGITGNTIYF
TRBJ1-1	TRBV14	CASTNRAGRTEAFF
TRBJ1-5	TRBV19	CASSISEGRVLQPQHF
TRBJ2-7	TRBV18	CASSRNRDSNEQYF
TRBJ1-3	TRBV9	CASSPRDRGNTIYF
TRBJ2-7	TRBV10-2	CASSEQTGDEQYF
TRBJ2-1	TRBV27	CASSLSSWGQGGNEQFF
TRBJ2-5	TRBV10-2	CASSVAEGTQYF
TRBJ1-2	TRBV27	CASRAGEGGYTF
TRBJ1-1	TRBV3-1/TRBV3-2	CASSPLGAGVTEAFF